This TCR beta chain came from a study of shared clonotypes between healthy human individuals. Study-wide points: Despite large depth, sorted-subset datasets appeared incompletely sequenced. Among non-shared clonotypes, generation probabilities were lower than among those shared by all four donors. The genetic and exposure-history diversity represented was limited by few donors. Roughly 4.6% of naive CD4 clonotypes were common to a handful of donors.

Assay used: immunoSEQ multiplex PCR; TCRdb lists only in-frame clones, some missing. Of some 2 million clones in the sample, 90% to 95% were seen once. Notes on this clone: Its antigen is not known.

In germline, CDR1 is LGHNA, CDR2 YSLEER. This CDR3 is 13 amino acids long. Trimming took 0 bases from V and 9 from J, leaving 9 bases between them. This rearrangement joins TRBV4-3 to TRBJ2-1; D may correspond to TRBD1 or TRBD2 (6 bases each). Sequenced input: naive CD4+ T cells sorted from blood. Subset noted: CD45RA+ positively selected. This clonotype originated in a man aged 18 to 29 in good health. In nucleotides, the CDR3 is TGCGCCAGCAGCCAAGAACAGGGAGGTGAGCAGTTCTTC. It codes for CASSQEQGGEQFF.